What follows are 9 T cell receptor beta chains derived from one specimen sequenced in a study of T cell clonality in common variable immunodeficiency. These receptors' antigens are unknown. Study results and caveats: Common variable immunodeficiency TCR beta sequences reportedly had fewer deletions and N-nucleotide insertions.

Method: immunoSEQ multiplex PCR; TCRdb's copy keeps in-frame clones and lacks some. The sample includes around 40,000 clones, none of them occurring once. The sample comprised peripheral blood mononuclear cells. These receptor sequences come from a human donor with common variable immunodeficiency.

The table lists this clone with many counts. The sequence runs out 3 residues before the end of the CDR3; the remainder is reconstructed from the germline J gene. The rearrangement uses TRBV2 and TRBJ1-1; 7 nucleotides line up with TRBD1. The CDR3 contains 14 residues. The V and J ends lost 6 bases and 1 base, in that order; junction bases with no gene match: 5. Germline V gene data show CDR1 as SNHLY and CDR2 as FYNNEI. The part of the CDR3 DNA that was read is TGTGCCAGCAGGCTGGACAGGAAGAACACTGAA. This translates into CASRLDRKNTE. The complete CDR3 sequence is CASRLDRKNTEAFF.

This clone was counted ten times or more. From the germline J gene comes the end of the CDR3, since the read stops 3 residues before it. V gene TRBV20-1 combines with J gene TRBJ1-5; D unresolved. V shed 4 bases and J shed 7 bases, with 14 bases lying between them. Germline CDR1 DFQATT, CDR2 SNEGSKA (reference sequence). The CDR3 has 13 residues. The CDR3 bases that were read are TGCAGTGCTATTATGTCCCGCGGACAGCCC. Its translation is CSAIMSRGQP. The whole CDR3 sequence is CSAIMSRGQPQHF.

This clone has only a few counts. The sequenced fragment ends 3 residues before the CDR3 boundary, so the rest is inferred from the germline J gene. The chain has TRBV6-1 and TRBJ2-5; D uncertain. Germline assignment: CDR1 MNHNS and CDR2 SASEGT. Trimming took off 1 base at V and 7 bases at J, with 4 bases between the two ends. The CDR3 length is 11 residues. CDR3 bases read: TGTGCCAGCAGTGAAGGCGGGACC. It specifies CASSEGGT. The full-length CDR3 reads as CASSEGGTQYF.

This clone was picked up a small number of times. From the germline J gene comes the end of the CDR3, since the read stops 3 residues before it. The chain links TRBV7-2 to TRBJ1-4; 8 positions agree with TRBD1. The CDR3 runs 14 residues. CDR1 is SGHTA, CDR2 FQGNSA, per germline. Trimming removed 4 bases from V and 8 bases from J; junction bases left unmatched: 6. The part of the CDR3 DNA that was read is TGTGCCAGCAGCTGGACAGGGATGAAGGAAAAA. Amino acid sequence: CASSWTGMKEK. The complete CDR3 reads CASSWTGMKEKLFF.

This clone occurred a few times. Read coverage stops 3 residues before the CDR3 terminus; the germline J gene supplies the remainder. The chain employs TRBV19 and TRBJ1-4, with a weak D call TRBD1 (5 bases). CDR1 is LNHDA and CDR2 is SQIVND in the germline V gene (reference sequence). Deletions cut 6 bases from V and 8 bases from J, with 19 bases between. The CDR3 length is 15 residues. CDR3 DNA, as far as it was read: TGTGCCAGTAGCAACCGGGAGACAGTTGGCGAAAAA. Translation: CASSNRETVGEK. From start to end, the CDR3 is CASSNRETVGEKLFF. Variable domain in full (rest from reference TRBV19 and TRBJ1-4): DGGITQSPKYLFRKEGQNVTLSCEQNLNHDAMYWYRQDPGQGLRLIYYSQIVNDFQKGDIAEGYSVSREKKESFPLTVTSAQKNPTAFYLCASSNRETVGEKLFFGSGTQLSVL.

CDR3 bases read: TGTGCCTGGAGGAGAACAGGGAGCGGC. It yields the protein CAWRRTGSG. The CDR3, in full, reads CAWRRTGSGYTF. This chain joins TRBV30 and TRBJ1-2; a weak D match, TRBD1 (6 bases). The missing CDR3 end, 3 residues past where the read stops, is filled in from the germline J gene. The germline CDR1 and CDR2 sequences are GTSNPN and SVGIG (reference sequence). This CDR3 is 12 amino acids long.

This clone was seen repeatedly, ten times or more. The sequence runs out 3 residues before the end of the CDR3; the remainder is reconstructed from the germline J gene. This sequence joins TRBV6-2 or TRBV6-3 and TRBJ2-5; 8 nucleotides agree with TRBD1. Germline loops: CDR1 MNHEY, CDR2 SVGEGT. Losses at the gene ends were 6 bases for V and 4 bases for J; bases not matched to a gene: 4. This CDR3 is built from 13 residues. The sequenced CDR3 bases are TGTGCCAGCAGGCTAACAGGGGGAGAGACC. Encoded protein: CASRLTGGET. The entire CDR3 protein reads CASRLTGGETQYF.

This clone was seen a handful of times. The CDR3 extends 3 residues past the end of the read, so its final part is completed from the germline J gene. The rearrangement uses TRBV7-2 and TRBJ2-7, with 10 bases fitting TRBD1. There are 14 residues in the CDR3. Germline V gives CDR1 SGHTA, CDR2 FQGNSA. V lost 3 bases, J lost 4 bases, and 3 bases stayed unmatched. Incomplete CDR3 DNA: TGTGCCAGCAGCTTGCGACAGGGGGCTTACGAG. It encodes CASSLRQGAYE. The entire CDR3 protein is CASSLRQGAYEQYF.

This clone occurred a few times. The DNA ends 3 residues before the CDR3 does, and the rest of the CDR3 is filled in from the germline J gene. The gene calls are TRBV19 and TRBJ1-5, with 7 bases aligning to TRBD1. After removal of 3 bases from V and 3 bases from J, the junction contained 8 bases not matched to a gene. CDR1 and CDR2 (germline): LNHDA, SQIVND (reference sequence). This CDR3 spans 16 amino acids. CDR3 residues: CASSMAKGAVNQPQHF. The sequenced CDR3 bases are TGTGCCAGTAGTATGGCAAAGGGGGCGGTCAATCAGCCC.